The 21 T cell receptor beta chains below were found in one sample sequenced in a study of neoadjuvant anti-PD-1 for oral cavity cancer. Time point denoted: after neoadjuvant nivolumab, at surgical resection. Only in-frame clones appear in the TCRdb table, and some are missing; sequencing was by immunoSEQ multiplex PCR. The table shows around 65,000 clones, with 86% occurring only once. The sample here was PBMCs, taken after nivolumab (anti-PD-1) treatment. All receptors derive from a person aged 35 to 85 with oral cavity squamous cell carcinoma.

The chain employs TRBV6-1 and TRBJ1-1; TRBD1 matches 10 bases. Germline V gives CDR1 MNHNS, CDR2 SASEGT. CDR3 size: 16 residues. V shed 1 base, J shed 4 bases, and the junction held 6 bases outside the gene matches. The CDR3 sequence: CASSEGGDRGATEAFF. CDR3 coding DNA: TGTGCCAGCAGTGAAGGGGGGGACAGGGGTGCCACTGAAGCTTTCTTT.

The V call is TRBV19, the J call TRBJ1-1; D remains unclear. This CDR3 comprises 13 residues. Trimming took 2 bases from V and 8 from J, leaving 12 bases between them. Germline CDR1 LNHDA, CDR2 SQIVND (reference sequence). CDR3 nucleotide sequence: TGTGCCAGTAGTATATCCCCGCCCGGGGAAGCTTTCTTT. It specifies CASSISPPGEAFF.

This rearrangement joins TRBV5-1 to TRBJ1-2; 7 nucleotides match TRBD1. CDR3 length: 13 residues. V trimming: 4 bases; J trimming: 6 bases; junction bases outside the gene matches: 6. Germline V gene lookup returns CDR1 SGHRS and CDR2 YFSETQ. CDR3 sequence (DNA): TGCGCCAGCAGCCCCGGGACAGCGAATGGCTACACCTTC. Its translation: CASSPGTANGYTF.

This clone was counted a few times. The rearrangement uses TRBV15 and TRBJ1-5, with D tentatively TRBD1 (6 bases). The CDR3 sequence is 15 residues long. Germline lookup yields CDR1 LNHNV and CDR2 YYDKDF (reference sequence). The V and J ends lost 0 bases and 2 bases respectively, with 8 bases between them. CDR3 nucleotide sequence: TGTGCCACCAGCAGAGATACAGGGCGCAATCAGCCCCAGCATTTT. Translated: CATSRDTGRNQPQHF.

This rearrangement joins TRBV6-5 to TRBJ2-2; a weak D match, TRBD1 (7 bases). The germline gives CDR1 MNHEY, CDR2 SVGAGI. Deletions cut 0 bases from V and 7 bases from J, with 15 bases between. The CDR3 covers 16 residues. The CDR3 nucleotides are TGTGCCAGCAGTTACTCGGAGGGGGCGCCTGTCGGGGAGCTGTTTTTT. It codes for CASSYSEGAPVGELFF.

This chain connects TRBV7-9 to TRBJ2-5; tentative D call: TRBD1 (6 bases). Germline lookup yields CDR1 SEHNR and CDR2 FQNEAQ (reference sequence). The CDR3 spans 16 residues. V was shortened by 5 bases and J by 1 base, with 17 bases between the two germline ends. The CDR3, as DNA: TGTGCCAGCAGCGTCTCAGGTTGGGGGCTCCAAGAGACCCAGTACTTC. Protein sequence: CASSVSGWGLQETQYF. The full variable domain, with the rest looked up from reference TRBV7-9 and TRBJ2-5, is DTGVSQNPRHKITKRGQNVTFRCDPISEHNRLYWYRQTLGQGPEFLTYFQNEAQLEKSRLLSDRFSAERPKGSFSTLEIQRTEQGDSAMYLCASSVSGWGLQETQYFGPGTRLLVL.

This chain joins TRBV6-6 and TRBJ2-7; D unresolved. Germline V gene lookup returns CDR1 MNHNY and CDR2 SVGAGI (reference sequence). There are 14 residues in the CDR3. V was trimmed by 0 bases and J by 5 bases, leaving 11 bases between them. In nucleotides, the CDR3 is TGTGCCAGCAGTTACTCTTGGGGTTTGGACGAGCAGTACTTC. Its translation is CASSYSWGLDEQYF.

This chain uses TRBV11-2 with TRBJ1-1; D ambiguous. The ends were cut back, 5 bases at V and 4 bases at J, with 20 bases in the middle. Germline assignment: CDR1 SGHAT and CDR2 FQNNGV. This CDR3 has 16 residues. In DNA, the CDR3 is TGTGCCAGCAGCCCGGGGTGGGGTGGCCGTCCCACTGAAGCTTTCTTT. Protein sequence: CASSPGWGGRPTEAFF.

This chain links TRBV12-5 with TRBJ1-1; 8 nucleotides align to TRBD1. With V trimmed by 1 base and J by 8 bases, 3 bases remained unmatched. This CDR3 is built from 13 residues. Looked up from germline, CDR1 is LGHNT and CDR2 is FRNRAP. Written as DNA, the CDR3 is TGTGCTAGTGGTTTGGCCTGGACAGGGGAAGCTTTCTTT. Its translation is CASGLAWTGEAFF.

This clone was recorded only once. The chain joins TRBV5-4 to TRBJ1-1, with D possibly TRBD1 on 5 matching bases. The CDR3 contains 14 residues. Between the trimmed V and J ends, which lost 6 bases and 2 bases, there was a span of 14 bases. Germline V gene lookup returns CDR1 SGHNT and CDR2 YYREEE (reference sequence). CDR3 in amino acids: CASNPIGANTEAFF. The DNA of the CDR3 is TGTGCCAGCAACCCGATCGGGGCTAACACTGAAGCTTTCTTT.

This clone was counted only a few times. The rearrangement links TRBV4-2 to TRBJ2-2, with 9 bases identical to TRBD1. The germline V gene has CDR1 LGHNA and CDR2 YNFKEQ. Trimming cost V 2 bases and J 6 bases; bases outside gene matches: 7. The CDR3 is made up of 16 amino acids. The CDR3 here is CASSQSGQGKAGELFF. In DNA form, the CDR3 reads TGTGCCAGCAGCCAATCGGGACAGGGAAAGGCCGGGGAGCTGTTTTTT.

This chain joins TRBV7-6 and TRBJ2-6; D is ambiguous. Germline V CDR1 and CDR2: SGHVS, FNYEAQ. There are 20 residues in the CDR3. V lost 0 bases and J lost 4, with 22 bases in between. CDR3 amino acids: CASSLALRKLSGSGANVLTF. CDR3 DNA sequence: TGTGCCAGCAGCTTAGCGCTTCGTAAATTATCTGGAAGCGGGGCCAACGTCCTGACTTTC.

The chain uses TRBV5-1 and TRBJ2-7; possible D gene TRBD1, 6 bases. CDR1 and CDR2 (germline): SGHRS, YFSETQ. The CDR3 covers 14 residues. V was shortened by 3 bases and J by 1 base, with 11 bases between the two germline ends. CDR3 sequence: CASSSRGLSYEQYF. The CDR3 bases are TGCGCCAGCAGCTCCAGGGGTTTGTCCTACGAGCAGTACTTC.

The chain employs TRBV4-2 and TRBJ1-2, with D hard to call. The CDR3 covers 14 residues. Trimming removed 0 bases from V and 5 bases from J, with 10 bases in between. Germline CDR1 and CDR2: LGHNA and YNFKEQ. CDR3: CASSQELTDYGYTF. The CDR3 region has the DNA TGTGCCAGCAGCCAAGAGCTTACAGATTATGGCTACACCTTC.

This chain connects TRBV20-1 to TRBJ2-1; D remains ambiguous. The CDR3 contains 11 residues. Germline CDR1 reads DFQATT; CDR2 reads SNEGSKA (reference sequence). Trimming left V 0 bases short and J 6 bases short, with 3 bases between. The chain's CDR3 is CSARDPNEQFF. The CDR3 DNA follows: TGCAGTGCTAGAGATCCCAATGAGCAGTTCTTC.

The chain recombines TRBV19 with TRBJ1-5; a possible D gene is TRBD1 (5 bases). The CDR3 spans 15 residues. With 6 bases removed from V and 3 bases from J, the gap between germline ends came to 15 bases. CDR1 LNHDA and CDR2 SQIVND come from the germline V gene (reference sequence). DNA for the CDR3: TGTGCCAGTAGACCCCGGGGACTCTCCAATCAGCCCCAGCATTTT. Its translation is CASRPRGLSNQPQHF. Full variable domain (missing parts from reference TRBV19 and TRBJ1-5): DGGITQSPKYLFRKEGQNVTLSCEQNLNHDAMYWYRQDPGQGLRLIYYSQIVNDFQKGDIAEGYSVSREKKESFPLTVTSAQKNPTAFYLCASRPRGLSNQPQHFGDGTRLSIL.

In its sample, this clone was seen once. The V and J genes are TRBV5-1 and TRBJ1-1; 9 nucleotides agree with TRBD1. This CDR3 has 15 residues. The V gene end was trimmed by 0 bases and the J gene end by 2 bases; junction bases not matched to a gene: 2. Germline CDR1 is SGHRS and CDR2 is YFSETQ. The CDR3, as DNA: TGCGCCAGCAGCTTGGGGGGACAGGGAAACACTGAAGCTTTCTTT. Its translation is CASSLGGQGNTEAFF.

The rearrangement uses TRBV11-3 and TRBJ2-1; TRBD1 is a possible D gene (6 bases). The CDR3 is 14 amino acids. Trimming pared 3 bases from V and 10 bases from J, leaving 16 bases between. Germline-derived CDR1 and CDR2 are SGHNT and YENEEA. The CDR3: CASSLTGRAQEQFF. CDR3 DNA sequence: TGTGCCAGCAGCTTGACAGGACGAGCCCAGGAGCAGTTCTTC.

This rearrangement joins TRBV6-5 to TRBJ2-7; 10 bases agree with TRBD2. This CDR3 has 15 amino acids. V dropped 7 bases and J dropped 1; count of bases not matched to a gene: 7. Germline CDR1 MNHEY, CDR2 SVGAGI. The CDR3 spells CASKKREGQSYEQYF. The CDR3 DNA reads as TGTGCCAGCAAAAAGCGGGAGGGCCAATCCTACGAGCAGTACTTC.

V usage is TRBV15 and J usage is TRBJ2-7, with D perhaps TRBD1 (6 bases). Germline assignment: CDR1 LNHNV and CDR2 YYDKDF (reference sequence). The CDR3 loop spans 15 amino acids. The ends were cut back, 4 bases at V and 5 bases at J, with 18 bases in the middle. This CDR3 is CATSTDSRRFDEQYF. The CDR3, as DNA: TGTGCCACCAGCACGGACAGCCGCCGATTCGACGAGCAGTACTTC.

The chain combines TRBV29-1 with TRBJ1-3; tentatively, D is TRBD1 (5 bases). Germline V gives CDR1 SQVTM, CDR2 ANQGSEA. The CDR3 extends over 14 amino acids. Trimming cost V 3 bases and J 2 bases, with 11 bases left between them. The CDR3 coding sequence is TGCAGCGTTGAGACGGTAGGGGCTGGAAACACCATATATTTT. Encoded protein: CSVETVGAGNTIYF. The full variable domain, with the rest looked up from reference TRBV29-1 and TRBJ1-3, is SAVISQKPSRDICQRGTSLTIQCQVDSQVTMMFWYRQQPGQSLTLIATANQGSEATYESGFVIDKFPISRPNLTFSTLTVSNMSPEDSSIYLCSVETVGAGNTIYFGEGSWLTVV.